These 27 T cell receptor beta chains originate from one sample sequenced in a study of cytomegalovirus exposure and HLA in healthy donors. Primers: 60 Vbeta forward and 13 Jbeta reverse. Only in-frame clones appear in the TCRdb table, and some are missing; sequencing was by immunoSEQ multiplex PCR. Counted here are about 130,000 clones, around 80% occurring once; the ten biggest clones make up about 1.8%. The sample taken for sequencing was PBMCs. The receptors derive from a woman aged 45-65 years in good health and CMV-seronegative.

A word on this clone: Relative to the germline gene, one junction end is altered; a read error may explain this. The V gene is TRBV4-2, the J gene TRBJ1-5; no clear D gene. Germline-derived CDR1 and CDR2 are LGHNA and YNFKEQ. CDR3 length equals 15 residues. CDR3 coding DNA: TGTGCCAGCAGCCAAGTTTCGACAATTAATCAGCCCCAGAATTTT. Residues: CASSQVSTINQPQNF.

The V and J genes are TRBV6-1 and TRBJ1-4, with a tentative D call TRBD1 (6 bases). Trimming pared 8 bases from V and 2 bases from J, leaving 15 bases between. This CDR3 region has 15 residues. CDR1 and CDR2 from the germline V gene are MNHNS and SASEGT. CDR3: CASSRGQGTNEKLFF. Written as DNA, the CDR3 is TGTGCCAGCTCTAGAGGGCAGGGGACTAATGAAAAACTGTTTTTT.

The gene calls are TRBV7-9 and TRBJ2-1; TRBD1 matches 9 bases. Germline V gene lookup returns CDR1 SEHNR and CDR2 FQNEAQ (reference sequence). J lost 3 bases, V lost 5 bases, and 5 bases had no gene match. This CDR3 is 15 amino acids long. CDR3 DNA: TGTGCCAGCAGCCCCCGGGACAGGGTCTACAATGAGCAGTTCTTC. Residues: CASSPRDRVYNEQFF.

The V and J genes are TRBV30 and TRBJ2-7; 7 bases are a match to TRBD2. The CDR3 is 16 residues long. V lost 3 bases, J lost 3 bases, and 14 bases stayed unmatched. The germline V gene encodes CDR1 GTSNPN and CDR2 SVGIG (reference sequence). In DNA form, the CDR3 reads TGTGCCTGGAGCGGGGGGTCCGGGCCAGATTTCTACGAGCAGTACGTC. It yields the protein CAWSGGSGPDFYEQYV.

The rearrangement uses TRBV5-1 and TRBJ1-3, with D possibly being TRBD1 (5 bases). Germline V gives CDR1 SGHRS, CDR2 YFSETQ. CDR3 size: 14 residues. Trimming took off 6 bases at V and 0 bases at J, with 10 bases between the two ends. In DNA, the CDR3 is TGCGCCAGCATGGACATGAGCTCTGGAAACACCATATATTTT. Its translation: CASMDMSSGNTIYF. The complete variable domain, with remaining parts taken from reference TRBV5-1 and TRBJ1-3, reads KAGVTQTPRYLIKTRGQQVTLSCSPISGHRSVSWYQQTPGQGLQFLFEYFSETQRNKGNFPGRFSGRQFSNSRSEMNVSTLELGDSALYLCASMDMSSGNTIYFGEGSWLTVV.

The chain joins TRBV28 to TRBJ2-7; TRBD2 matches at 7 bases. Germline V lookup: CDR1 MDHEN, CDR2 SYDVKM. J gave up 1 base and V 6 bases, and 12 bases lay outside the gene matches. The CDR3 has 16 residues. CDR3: CASSQMTSQTSYEQYF. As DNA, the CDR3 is TGTGCCAGCAGCCAGATGACTAGCCAGACTTCCTACGAGCAGTACTTC.

The chain's CDR3 is CASSFSLVGTGELFF. In DNA form, the CDR3 reads TGTGCCAGCAGTTTTTCTCTAGTCGGCACCGGGGAGCTGTTTTTT. The genes are TRBV27 and TRBJ2-2; no clear D. Germline V gene data show CDR1 as MNHEY and CDR2 as SMNVEV (reference sequence). The CDR3 extends over 15 amino acids. V dropped 3 bases and J dropped 4 bases, with 12 bases sitting between them.

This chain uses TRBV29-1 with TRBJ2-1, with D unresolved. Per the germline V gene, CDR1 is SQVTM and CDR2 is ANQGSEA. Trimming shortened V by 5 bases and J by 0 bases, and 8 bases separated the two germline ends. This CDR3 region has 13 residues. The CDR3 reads CSVSFSSYNEQFF. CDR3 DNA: TGCAGCGTTTCCTTTAGCTCCTACAATGAGCAGTTCTTC.

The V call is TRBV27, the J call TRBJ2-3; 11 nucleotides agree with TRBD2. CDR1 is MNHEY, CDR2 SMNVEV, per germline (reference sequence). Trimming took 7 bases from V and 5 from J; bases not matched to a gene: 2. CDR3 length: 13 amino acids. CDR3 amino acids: CASTLAGGDTQYF. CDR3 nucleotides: TGTGCCAGCACTCTAGCGGGAGGAGATACGCAGTATTTT.

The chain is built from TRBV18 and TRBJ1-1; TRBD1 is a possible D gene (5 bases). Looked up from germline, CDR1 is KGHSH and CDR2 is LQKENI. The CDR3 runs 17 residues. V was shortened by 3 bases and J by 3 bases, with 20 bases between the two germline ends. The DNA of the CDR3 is TGTGCCAGCTCACCCCGGGGGGAGGGCTTTTCGGACACTGAAGCTTTCTTT. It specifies CASSPRGEGFSDTEAFF.

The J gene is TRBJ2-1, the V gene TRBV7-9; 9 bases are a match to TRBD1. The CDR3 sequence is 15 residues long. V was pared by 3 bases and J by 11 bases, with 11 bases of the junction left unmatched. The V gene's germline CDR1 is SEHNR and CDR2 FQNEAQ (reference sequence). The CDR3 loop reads CASSFPTGGELKQFF. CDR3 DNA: TGTGCCAGCAGCTTTCCCACAGGGGGCGAGCTCAAGCAGTTCTTC.

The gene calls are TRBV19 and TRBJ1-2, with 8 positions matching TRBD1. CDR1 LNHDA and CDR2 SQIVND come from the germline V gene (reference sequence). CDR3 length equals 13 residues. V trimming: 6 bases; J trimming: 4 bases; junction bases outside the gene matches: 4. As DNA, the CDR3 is TGTGCCAGTAGAAAGACAGGGGCCTATGGCTACACCTTC. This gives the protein CASRKTGAYGYTF.

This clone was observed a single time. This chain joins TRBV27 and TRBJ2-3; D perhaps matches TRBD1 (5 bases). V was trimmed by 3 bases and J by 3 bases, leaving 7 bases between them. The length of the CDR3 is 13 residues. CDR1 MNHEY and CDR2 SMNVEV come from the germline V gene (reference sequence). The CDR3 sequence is CASSFQGTDTQYF. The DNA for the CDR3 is TGTGCCAGCAGTTTCCAGGGAACAGATACGCAGTATTTT.

In nucleotides, the CDR3 is TGTGCCAGTAGTATAGGACAGGGGCCTATCTACGAGCAGTACTTC. Its protein product is CASSIGQGPIYEQYF. V and J are TRBV19 and TRBJ2-7; 8 nucleotides match TRBD1. Trimming at V came to 1 base and at J to 3 bases, leaving 5 bases not matched to a gene. CDR1 LNHDA and CDR2 SQIVND come from the germline V gene (reference sequence). CDR3 length: 15 residues.

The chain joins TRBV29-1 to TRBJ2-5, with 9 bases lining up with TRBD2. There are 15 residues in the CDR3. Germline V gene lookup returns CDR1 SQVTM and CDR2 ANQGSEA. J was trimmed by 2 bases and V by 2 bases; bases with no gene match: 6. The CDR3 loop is CSVELAGREQETQYF. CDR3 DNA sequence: TGCAGCGTTGAACTAGCGGGAAGGGAACAAGAGACCCAGTACTTC.

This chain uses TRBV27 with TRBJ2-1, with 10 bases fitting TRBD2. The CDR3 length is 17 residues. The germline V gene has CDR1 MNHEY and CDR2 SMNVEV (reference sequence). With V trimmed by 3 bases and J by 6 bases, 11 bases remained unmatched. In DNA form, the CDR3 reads TGTGCCAGCAGTTTGGTTAGCGGGAGGCCTCTGGGCAATGAGCAGTTCTTC. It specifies CASSLVSGRPLGNEQFF.

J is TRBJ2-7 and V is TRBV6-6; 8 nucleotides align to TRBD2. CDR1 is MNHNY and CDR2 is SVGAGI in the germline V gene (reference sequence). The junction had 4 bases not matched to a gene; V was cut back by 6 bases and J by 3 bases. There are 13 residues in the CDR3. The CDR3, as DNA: TGTGCCAGCAGCACCAGCGGGAGCTACGAGCAGTACTTC. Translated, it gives CASSTSGSYEQYF.

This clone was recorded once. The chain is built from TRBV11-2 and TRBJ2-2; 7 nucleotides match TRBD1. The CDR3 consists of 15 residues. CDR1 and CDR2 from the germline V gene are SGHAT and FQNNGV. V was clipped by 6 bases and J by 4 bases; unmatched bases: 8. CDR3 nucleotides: TGTGCCAGCAGGGGTACGGGACAGAGCACCGGGGAGCTGTTTTTT. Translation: CASRGTGQSTGELFF. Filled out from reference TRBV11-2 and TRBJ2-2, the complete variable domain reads EAGVAQSPRYKIIEKRQSVAFWCNPISGHATLYWYQQILGQGPKLLIQFQNNGVVDDSQLPKDRFSAERLKGVDSTLKIQPAKLEDSAVYLCASRGTGQSTGELFFGEGSRLTVL.

CDR3 protein: CASSPIAGGDTGELFF. CDR3 DNA: TGTGCCAGCAGCCCGATAGCGGGAGGGGACACCGGGGAGCTGTTTTTT. The chain employs TRBV7-2 and TRBJ2-2, with 11 bases matching TRBD2. Germline V gene sequence: CDR1 SGHTA, CDR2 FQGNSA. V lost 5 bases to trimming and J lost 3 bases; unmatched junction nucleotides: 5. CDR3 length: 16 amino acids.

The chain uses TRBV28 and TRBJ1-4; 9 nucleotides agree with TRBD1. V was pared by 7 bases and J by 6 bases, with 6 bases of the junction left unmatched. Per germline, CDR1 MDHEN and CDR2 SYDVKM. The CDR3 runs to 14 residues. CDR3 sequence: CASTWDREDEKLFF. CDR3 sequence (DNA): TGTGCCAGCACCTGGGACAGGGAAGATGAAAAACTGTTTTTT.

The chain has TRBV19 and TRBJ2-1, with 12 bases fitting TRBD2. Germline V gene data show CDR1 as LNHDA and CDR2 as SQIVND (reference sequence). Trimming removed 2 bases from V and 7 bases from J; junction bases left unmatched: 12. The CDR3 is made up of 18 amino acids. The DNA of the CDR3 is TGTGCCAGTAGTATAAGCCTAGCGGGAGGGCCGGTTTTGAATGAGCAGTTCTTC. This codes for CASSISLAGGPVLNEQFF.

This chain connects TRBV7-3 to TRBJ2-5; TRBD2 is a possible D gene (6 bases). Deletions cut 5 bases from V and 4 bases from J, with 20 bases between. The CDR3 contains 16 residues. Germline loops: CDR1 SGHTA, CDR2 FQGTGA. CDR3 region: CASSAISTGGIETQYF. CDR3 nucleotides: TGTGCCAGCAGCGCGATAAGCACTGGGGGGATAGAGACCCAGTACTTC.

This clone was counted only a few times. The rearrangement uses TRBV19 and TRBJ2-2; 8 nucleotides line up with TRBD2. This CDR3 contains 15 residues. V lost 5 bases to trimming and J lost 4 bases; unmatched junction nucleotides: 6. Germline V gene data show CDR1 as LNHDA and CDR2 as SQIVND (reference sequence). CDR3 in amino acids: CASSALAELTGELFF. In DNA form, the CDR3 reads TGTGCCAGTAGTGCACTAGCGGAACTCACCGGGGAGCTGTTTTTT.

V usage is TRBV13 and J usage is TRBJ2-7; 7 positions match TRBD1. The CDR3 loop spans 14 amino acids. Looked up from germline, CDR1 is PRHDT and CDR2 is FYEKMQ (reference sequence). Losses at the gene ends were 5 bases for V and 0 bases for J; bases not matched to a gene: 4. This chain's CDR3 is CASSPGTDSYEQYF. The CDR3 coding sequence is TGTGCCAGCAGCCCCGGGACAGACTCCTACGAGCAGTACTTC.

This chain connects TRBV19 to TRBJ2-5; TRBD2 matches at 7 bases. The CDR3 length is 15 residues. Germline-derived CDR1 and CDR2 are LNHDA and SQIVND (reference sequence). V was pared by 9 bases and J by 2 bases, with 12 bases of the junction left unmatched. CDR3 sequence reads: CARPSRREGQETQYF. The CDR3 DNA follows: TGTGCCAGGCCATCACGAAGGGAGGGGCAAGAGACCCAGTACTTC.

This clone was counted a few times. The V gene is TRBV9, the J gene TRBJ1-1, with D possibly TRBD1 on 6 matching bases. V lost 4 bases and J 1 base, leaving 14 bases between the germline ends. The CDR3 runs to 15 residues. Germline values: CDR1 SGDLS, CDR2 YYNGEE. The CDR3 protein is CASSPALRGNTEAFF. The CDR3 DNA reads TGTGCCAGCAGCCCTGCGCTCAGGGGGAACACTGAAGCTTTCTTT. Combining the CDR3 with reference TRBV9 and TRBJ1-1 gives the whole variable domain DSGVTQTPKHLITATGQRVTLRCSPRSGDLSVYWYQQSLDQGLQFLIQYYNGEERAKGNILERFSAQQFPDLHSELNLSSLELGDSALYFCASSPALRGNTEAFFGQGTRLTVV.

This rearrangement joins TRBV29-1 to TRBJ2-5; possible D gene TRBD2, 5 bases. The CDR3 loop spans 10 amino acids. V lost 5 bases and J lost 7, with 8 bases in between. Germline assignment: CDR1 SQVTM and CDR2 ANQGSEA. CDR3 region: CSVQGGTQYF. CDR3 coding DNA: TGCAGCGTTCAAGGAGGGACCCAGTACTTC.